This record covers a single T cell receptor beta chain. As processed by the authors: Amplification of reference gene primers was used by the study to estimate nucleated cell counts. The protocol was immunoSEQ multiplex PCR, while the TCRdb copy is restricted to in-frame clones and leaves out a portion. Clone size and V and J calls were adopted from that table, with D and trimming inferred from the DNA. The sample has approximately 180,000 clones; approximately 85% are singletons. The data derive from a study of blood T cell repertoires in COVID-19. In the study overall: Samples taken during acute and convalescent COVID-19 were collected in the United States, Italy and Spain. The cDNA or gDNA used as material had been derived from T cells, B-cell-depleted T cells, or PBMCs.

The germline CDR1 and CDR2 sequences are LGHDT and YNNKEL (reference sequence). This CDR3 is built from 14 residues. The V segment lost 4 bases and the J segment 4 bases; nucleotides outside the gene matches: 2. Sequenced input: peripheral blood. The receptor comes from a man aged 60-69 years with acute or convalescent COVID-19. The chain recombines TRBV3-1 (or the pseudogene TRBV3-2) with TRBJ1-4; TRBD1 agrees at 8 bases. Here the CDR3 reads CASSRTGFNEKLFF. In DNA form, the CDR3 reads TGTGCCAGCAGCCGGACAGGGTTTAATGAAAAACTGTTTTTT.